Below, 14 T cell receptor beta chains from the same sample are listed, as sequenced in a study of shared clonotypes between healthy human individuals. Produced via immunoSEQ multiplex PCR; TCRdb's table is partial and in-frame only. The sample lists roughly 500,000 clones; about 72% were seen once. The material sequenced was PBMCs. The receptors stem from a woman in her 40s in good health. Some clones in this sample may be carry-over from other donors' samples.

The chain couples TRBV7-6 to TRBJ2-1; D ambiguous. The V gene's germline CDR1 is SGHVS and CDR2 FNYEAQ. The CDR3 has 11 amino acids. V lost 5 bases to trimming and J lost 10 bases, with 9 bases between them. This CDR3 is CASSQLEEQFF. The CDR3 nucleotides read TGTGCCAGCAGCCAGCTTGAGGAGCAGTTCTTC.

This chain joins TRBV4-2 and TRBJ2-2, with D uncertain. CDR1 and CDR2 (germline): LGHNA, YNFKEQ. The V and J ends lost 0 bases and 3 bases respectively, with 8 bases between them. The CDR3 loop spans 15 amino acids. The CDR3 sequence: CASSQDPVYTGELFF. CDR3 sequence (DNA): TGTGCCAGCAGCCAAGATCCTGTCTACACCGGGGAGCTGTTTTTT.

The chain joins TRBV11-3 to TRBJ2-3; perhaps TRBD2 as D (6 bases). The length of the CDR3 is 15 residues. V was trimmed by 3 bases and J by 0 bases, leaving 10 bases between them. Germline CDR1 and CDR2: SGHNT and YENEEA. The CDR3 DNA sequence: TGTGCCAGCAGCTTGGGAGGCGGAAGCACAGATACGCAGTATTTT. Residues: CASSLGGGSTDTQYF.

This clone was detected only a few times. The chain combines TRBV28 with TRBJ2-4; D unclear. V was pared by 3 bases and J by 2 bases, with 14 bases between. Germline V CDR1 and CDR2: MDHEN, SYDVKM. The CDR3 is 16 residues long. CDR3 DNA: TGTGCCAGCAGTTTTGCTCAGGACGTTCCCAAAAACATTCAGTACTTC. It specifies CASSFAQDVPKNIQYF.

The chain has TRBV11-3 and TRBJ2-1, with D maybe TRBD1 (6 bases). The CDR3 has 14 amino acids. V was shortened by 7 bases and J by 7 bases, with 17 bases between the two germline ends. Germline V CDR1 and CDR2: SGHNT, YENEEA. In DNA form, the CDR3 reads TGTGCCAGCACCATTAGGACAGCCGTGAATGAGCAGTTCTTC. Residues: CASTIRTAVNEQFF.

This chain connects TRBV7-3 to TRBJ2-3; TRBD2 matches 8 bases. The length of the CDR3 is 12 residues. Germline CDR1 and CDR2: SGHTA and FQGTGA. V dropped 6 bases and J dropped 11; count of bases not matched to a gene: 7. The CDR3 protein is CASSPTGGEQYF. CDR3 nucleotides: TGTGCCAGCAGTCCTACGGGAGGGGAGCAGTATTTT.

The rearrangement joins TRBV6-5 to TRBJ2-2, with D tentatively TRBD2 (5 bases). The germline V and J ends were trimmed by 4 bases and 5 bases, with 17 bases remaining between them. Germline V gene lookup returns CDR1 MNHEY and CDR2 SVGAGI. This CDR3 is 16 amino acids long. The CDR3 DNA reads as TGTGCCAGCAGTTTTCCTCCGGGAAGATCAACCGGGGAGCTGTTTTTT. Translation gives CASSFPPGRSTGELFF.

This clone was seen just once. The genes are TRBV25-1 and TRBJ1-2; D perhaps matches TRBD1 (5 bases). The V end was cut by 8 bases, the J end by 5 bases, with 9 bases between. The CDR3 contains 11 residues. Per the germline V gene, CDR1 is MGHDK and CDR2 is SYGVNS. The CDR3 DNA reads as TGTGCCAGCGCTCAGGGATATGGCTACACCTTC. It codes for CASAQGYGYTF.

CDR3 sequence (DNA): TGTGCCTGGGGTCAGGGTAGGAACACTGAAGCTTTCTTT. It yields the protein CAWGQGRNTEAFF. The chain links TRBV30 to TRBJ1-1; a possible D gene is TRBD1 (5 bases). CDR3 length: 13 amino acids. Trimming removed 5 bases from V and 1 base from J, with 11 bases in between. Germline CDR1 is GTSNPN and CDR2 is SVGIG (reference sequence).

Only a few counts were recorded for this clone. The chain couples TRBV5-4 to TRBJ2-7; D not resolved. The germline V gene encodes CDR1 SGHNT and CDR2 YYREEE (reference sequence). V was shortened by 0 bases and J by 3 bases, with 13 bases between the two germline ends. The CDR3 is 15 amino acids. CDR3 loop: CASSLAPSWVYEQYF. The CDR3 coding sequence is TGTGCCAGCAGCTTGGCGCCTAGTTGGGTCTACGAGCAGTACTTC.

V is TRBV5-4 and J is TRBJ2-2, with D possibly matching TRBD2 (5 bases). This CDR3 has 17 amino acids. The germline gives CDR1 SGHNT, CDR2 YYREEE (reference sequence). V was trimmed by 4 bases and J by 8 bases, leaving 24 bases between them. This CDR3 reads CASSPPGTHSSSGELFF. In nucleotides, the CDR3 is TGTGCCAGCAGCCCCCCGGGAACACATAGTTCAAGTGGGGAGCTGTTTTTT.

The CDR3 loop is CASSVSPLTDIYGYTF. As DNA, the CDR3 is TGTGCCAGCAGCGTTTCCCCCCTGACAGACATATATGGCTACACCTTC. The V and J genes are TRBV5-5 and TRBJ1-2; weak D call: TRBD1 (5 bases). Germline lookup yields CDR1 SGHKS and CDR2 YYEKEE (reference sequence). The CDR3 covers 16 residues. Trimming pared 4 bases from V and 5 bases from J, leaving 21 bases between.

J is TRBJ2-1 and V is TRBV6-5; 7 bases agree with TRBD2. Germline V gene sequence: CDR1 MNHEY, CDR2 SVGAGI. V was pared by 4 bases and J by 4 bases, with 4 bases of the junction left unmatched. This CDR3 is built from 14 residues. DNA of the CDR3: TGTGCCAGCAGTTCCGGGGGGAGATACAATGAGCAGTTCTTC. Protein product: CASSSGGRYNEQFF.

This rearrangement joins TRBV6-1 to TRBJ2-2, with D possibly being TRBD2 (6 bases). V lost 6 bases and J 4 bases, leaving 9 bases between the germline ends. The CDR3 runs 13 residues. CDR1 is MNHNS, CDR2 SASEGT, per germline. The CDR3 region is CASRRDSTGELFF. In DNA form, the CDR3 reads TGTGCCAGCAGAAGGGACTCCACCGGGGAGCTGTTTTTT.